This T cell receptor (beta chain) came from a study of control samples from healthy donors and cancer patients. Germline V CDR1 and CDR2: SGHTA, FQGNSA. The V segment lost 2 bases and the J segment 0 bases; nucleotides outside the gene matches: 7. The CDR3 loop spans 18 amino acids. This table comes from immunoSEQ multiplex PCR, and its TCRdb copy is limited to in-frame clones, with some not included. The table includes approximately 110,000 clones, 80% to 95% detected once. The J gene is TRBJ2-7, the V gene TRBV7-2; TRBD2 aligns across 13 bases. The sample was blood. This clonotype was sampled from a woman aged 18-35 years in good health. The CDR3 protein is CASSLRTSGGVSSYEQYF. The CDR3 DNA reads TGTGCCAGCAGCTTAAGGACTAGCGGGGGCGTCAGCTCCTACGAGCAGTACTTC.